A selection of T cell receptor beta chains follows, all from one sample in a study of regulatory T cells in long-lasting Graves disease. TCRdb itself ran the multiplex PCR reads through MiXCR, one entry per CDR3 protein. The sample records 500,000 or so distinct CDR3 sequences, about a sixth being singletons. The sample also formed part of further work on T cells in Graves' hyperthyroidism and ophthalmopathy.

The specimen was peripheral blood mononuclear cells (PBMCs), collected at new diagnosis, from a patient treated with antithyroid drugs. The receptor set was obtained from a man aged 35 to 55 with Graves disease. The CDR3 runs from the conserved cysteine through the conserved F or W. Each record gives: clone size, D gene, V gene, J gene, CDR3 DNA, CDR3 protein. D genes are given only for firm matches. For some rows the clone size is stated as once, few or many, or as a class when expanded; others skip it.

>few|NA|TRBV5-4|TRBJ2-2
TGTGCCAGCAGCTTCTTACAGGGAGGGACCGGGGAGCTGTTTTTT
CASSFLQGGTGELFF
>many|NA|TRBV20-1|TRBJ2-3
TGCAGTGCTAGAGATCCTCACACAGATACGCAGTATTTT
CSARDPHTDTQYF
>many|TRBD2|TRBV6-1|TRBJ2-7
TGTGCCAGCAGAGCGGGAGTCCACGAGCAGTACTTC
CASRAGVHEQYF
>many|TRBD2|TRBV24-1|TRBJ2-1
TGTGCCACCATTCAAAGCGGGAGTTCCTACAATGAGCAGTTCTTC
CATIQSGSSYNEQFF
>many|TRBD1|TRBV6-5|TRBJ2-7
TGTGCCAGCAGTTCTACCGGGACAGGGGGCTACGAGCAGTACTTC
CASSSTGTGGYEQYF
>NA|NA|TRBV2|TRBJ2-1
TGTGCCAGCAGGGGCCTCCGGGCCTGGGATTCTGTGCAGTTCTTC
CASRGLRAWDSVQFF
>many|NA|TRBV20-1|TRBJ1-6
TGCAGTGCTAGAGACGGTCTTAATTCACCCCTCCACTTT
CSARDGLNSPLHF
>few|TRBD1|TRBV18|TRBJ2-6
TGTGCCAGCTCACCGCGGACAGGGACCTCTGGGGCCAACGTCCTGACTTTC
CASSPRTGTSGANVLTF
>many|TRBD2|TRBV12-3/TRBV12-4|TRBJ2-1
TGTGCCAGCAGTTTGGTACTTGCGGGACTAGCGGGAGATAATGAGCAGTTCTTC
CASSLVLAGLAGDNEQFF
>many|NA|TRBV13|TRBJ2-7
TGTGCCAGCAGCTATAACAGGGTGACCTACGAGCAGTACTTC
CASSYNRVTYEQYF
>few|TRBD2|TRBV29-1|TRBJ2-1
TGCAGCGTTGAAGGGGAGGTAGCGGGAGTAGAGCAGTTCTTC
CSVEGEVAGVEQFF
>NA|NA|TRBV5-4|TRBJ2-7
TGTGCCAGCAGCTTCGGCAGCAACTACGAGCAGTACTTC
CASSFGSNYEQYF
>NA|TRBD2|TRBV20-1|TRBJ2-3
TGCAGTGCGCTAGCGGGAGCCGATACGCAGTATTTT
CSALAGADTQYF
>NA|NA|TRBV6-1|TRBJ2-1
TGTGCCAGCAGACCACAGGGAATGAGCTCCTACAATGAGCAGTTCTTC
CASRPQGMSSYNEQFF
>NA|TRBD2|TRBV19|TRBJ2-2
TGTGCCAGTAGTGCTCCCGACGGACTAGCGGGAGTCGTAGATACCGGGGAGCTGTTTTTT
CASSAPDGLAGVVDTGELFF
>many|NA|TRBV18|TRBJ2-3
TGTGCCAGCTCACCACCGGGCGGACTCACAGATACGCAGTATTTT
CASSPPGGLTDTQYF
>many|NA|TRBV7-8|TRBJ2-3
TGTGCCAGCAGCTTAGCCCCTAGCACAGATACGCAGTATTTT
CASSLAPSTDTQYF
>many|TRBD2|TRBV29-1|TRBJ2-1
TGCAGCGTTGAGGGACTAGCGGGGGGAAGCTCCTACAATGAGCAGTTCTTC
CSVEGLAGGSSYNEQFF
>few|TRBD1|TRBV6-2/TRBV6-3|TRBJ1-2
TGTGCCAGCAGTTTCCAGGGGGGGGTATTTTCTAACTATGGCTACACCTTC
CASSFQGGVFSNYGYTF
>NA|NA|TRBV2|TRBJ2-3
TGTGCCAGCAGCCTATTGGAAAGCAGAGATACGCAGTATTTT
CASSLLESRDTQYF
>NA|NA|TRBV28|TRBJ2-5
TGTGCCAGCAGTTTATTTCGTGATGAGACCCAGTACTTC
CASSLFRDETQYF
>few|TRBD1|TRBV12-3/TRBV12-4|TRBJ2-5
TGTGCCAGCAGTTTACGGACAGGGGGCTCAGAGACCCAGTACTTC
CASSLRTGGSETQYF
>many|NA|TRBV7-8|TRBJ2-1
TGTGCCAGCAGCTTAAGGTCTAGGGCCGTGTACAATGAGCAGTTCTTC
CASSLRSRAVYNEQFF
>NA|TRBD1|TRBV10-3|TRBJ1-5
TGTGCCAGCAGGGGGGACGGCCAGCCCCAGCATTTT
CASRGDGQPQHF
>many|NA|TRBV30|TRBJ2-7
TGTGCCTGGAGGGTATCCTACGAGCAGTACTTC
CAWRVSYEQYF
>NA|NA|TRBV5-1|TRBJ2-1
TGTGCCAGCAGCTCGTACGGACAGCGCTCCTACAATGAGCAGTTCTTC
CASSSYGQRSYNEQFF
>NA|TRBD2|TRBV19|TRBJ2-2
TGTGCCAGTAATCTACTAGCGGGACCCACCGGGGAGCTGTTTTTT
CASNLLAGPTGELFF
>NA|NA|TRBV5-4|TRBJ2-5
TGTGCCAGCAGCGTGGGAACTAAGACTCAAGAGACCCAGTACTTC
CASSVGTKTQETQYF
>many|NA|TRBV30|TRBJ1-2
TGTGCCTGGAGTGTACTTGGGGGGAACTATGGCTACACCTTC
CAWSVLGGNYGYTF
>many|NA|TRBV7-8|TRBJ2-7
TGTGCCAGCAGAAGCGGGACAGCATACGAGCAGTACTTC
CASRSGTAYEQYF
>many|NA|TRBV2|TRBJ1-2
TGTGCCACCTGGGAAAGTGGTTATGGCTACACCTTC
CATWESGYGYTF
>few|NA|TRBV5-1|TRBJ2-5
TGCGCCAGCAGCTTGGGCAGGGTGATTAGAGAGACCCAGTACTTC
CASSLGRVIRETQYF
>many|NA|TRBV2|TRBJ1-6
TGTGCCAGCAGTGAAAATGGGGCTCAGCCTTATTCACCCCTCCACTTT
CASSENGAQPYSPLHF
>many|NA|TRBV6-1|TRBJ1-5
TGTGCCAGCAGCGAATTATGGGGCAATCAGCCCCAGCATTTT
CASSELWGNQPQHF
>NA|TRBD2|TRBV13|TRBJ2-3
TGTGCCAGCAGCTTATCAAAACTAGCGGGAGGAGATACGCAGTATTTT
CASSLSKLAGGDTQYF
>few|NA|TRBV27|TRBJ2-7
TGTGCCAGCAGTCTTACCCCCAAGGACCCCTTCTACGAGCAGTACTTC
CASSLTPKDPFYEQYF
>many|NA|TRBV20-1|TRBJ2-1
TGCAGTGCTAGAGATCAGGCAGGGGTATACAATGAGCAGTTCTTC
CSARDQAGVYNEQFF
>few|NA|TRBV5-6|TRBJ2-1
TGTGCCAGCAGCCCGCAACTATACGACAATGAGCAGTTCTTC
CASSPQLYDNEQFF
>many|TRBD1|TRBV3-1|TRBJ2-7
TGTGCCAGCAGCCCACTCCGGACAGGGACCTACGAGCAGTACTTC
CASSPLRTGTYEQYF
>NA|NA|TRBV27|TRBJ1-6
TGTGTCAGCAGTTTCGCGAATTCACCCCTCCACTTT
CVSSFANSPLHF
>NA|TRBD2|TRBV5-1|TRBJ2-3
TGCGCCAGCAGCTTCCGTCTAGCGGGAAGCACAGATACGCAGTATTTT
CASSFRLAGSTDTQYF
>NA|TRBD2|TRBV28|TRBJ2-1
TGTGCCAGCAGGGTAAGGACTAGCGGGCCCAACAATGAGCAGTTCTTC
CASRVRTSGPNNEQFF
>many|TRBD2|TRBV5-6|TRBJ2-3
TGTGCCAGCAGCTATGCGCGGGGGAACGATACGCAGTATTTT
CASSYARGNDTQYF
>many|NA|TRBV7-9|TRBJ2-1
TGTGCCAGCAGCTTAGTGCTGGGCCGGGACAATGAGCAGTTCTTC
CASSLVLGRDNEQFF
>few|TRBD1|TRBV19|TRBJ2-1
TGTGCCAGTAGTATACGGGGGGGGACAGGGGTCAATGAGCAGTTCTTC
CASSIRGGTGVNEQFF
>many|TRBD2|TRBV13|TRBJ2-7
TGTGCCAGCAGCTTGGGCCTAGCGGGACCCGAGCAGTACTTC
CASSLGLAGPEQYF